The 28 T cell receptor beta chains reported below all come from one sample, sequenced in a study of cytomegalovirus exposure and HLA in healthy donors (dated by TCRdb to the late 2010s). Libraries were prepared through the immunoSEQ multiplex PCR assay. TCRdb obtained this table from immuneACCESS and retained in-frame rearrangements with V and J assigned. These tables miss some clones; where compared with another copy, unresolved V genes account for less than half of the shortfall, and the remainder is unexplained. Across this sample there are roughly 120,000 clones, with about 83% seen only once. About 5.3% of the sample lies in the top ten. The sequenced material came from PBMCs. The receptors were sampled from a man younger than 35 in good health and CMV-seronegative.

The chain couples TRBV5-1 to TRBJ2-7; 7 nucleotides agree with TRBD1. Trimming took 3 bases from V and 1 from J; bases not matched to a gene: 4. The germline V gene has CDR1 SGHRS and CDR2 YFSETQ. This CDR3 spans 14 amino acids. CDR3 bases: TGCGCCAGCAGCTCCCGGGACAGATCCTACGAGCAGTACTTC. Translating it yields CASSSRDRSYEQYF.

The J gene is TRBJ1-5, the V gene TRBV10-3, with D perhaps TRBD1 (6 bases). The V gene lost 4 bases and the J gene lost 1 base, with 8 bases spanning the gap. In germline, CDR1 is ENHRY, CDR2 SYGVKD. The CDR3 is made up of 14 amino acids. The CDR3 region is CAISVGQSNQPQHF. Here the CDR3 DNA reads TGTGCCATCAGTGTAGGACAGAGCAATCAGCCCCAGCATTTT.

V is TRBV14 and J is TRBJ2-7, with no clear D. This CDR3 has 14 residues. Germline CDR1 SGHDN, CDR2 FVKESK. The V end was cut by 5 bases, the J end by 3 bases, with 14 bases between. CDR3 nucleotides: TGTGCCAGCAGCTCCGAGACCGGGTACTACGAGCAGTACTTC. Translation gives CASSSETGYYEQYF. Variable domain in full (rest from reference TRBV14 and TRBJ2-7): EAGVTQFPSHSVIEKGQTVTLRCDPISGHDNLYWYRRVMGKEIKFLLHFVKESKQDESGMPNNRFLAERTGGTYSTLKVQPAELEDSGVYFCASSSETGYYEQYFGPGTRLTVT.

This clone was observed a few times. The chain employs TRBV19 and TRBJ2-3; the match to TRBD2 covers 14 bases. CDR1 is LNHDA and CDR2 is SQIVND in the germline V gene (reference sequence). The J segment lost 5 bases and the V segment lost 5 bases, leaving 3 bases of the junction unmatched. This CDR3 has 15 amino acids. The CDR3 DNA sequence: TGTGCCAGTAGTTTGGGACTAGCGGGAGTAGATACGCAGTATTTT. It yields the protein CASSLGLAGVDTQYF. The full variable domain, with the rest looked up from reference TRBV19 and TRBJ2-3, is DGGITQSPKYLFRKEGQNVTLSCEQNLNHDAMYWYRQDPGQGLRLIYYSQIVNDFQKGDIAEGYSVSREKKESFPLTVTSAQKNPTAFYLCASSLGLAGVDTQYFGPGTRLTVL.

The chain combines TRBV6-5 with TRBJ1-2; 10 nucleotides agree with TRBD1. The CDR3 is 15 amino acids. Germline CDR1 reads MNHEY; CDR2 reads SVGAGI. V was clipped by 6 bases and J by 4 bases; unmatched bases: 8. The CDR3 loop reads CASSPTGGGFYGYTF. CDR3 in DNA: TGTGCCAGCAGCCCGACAGGGGGCGGGTTCTATGGCTACACCTTC.

This clone has only one observation. The gene calls are TRBV2 and TRBJ2-1, with D uncertain. Germline V gene data show CDR1 as SNHLY and CDR2 as FYNNEI. The CDR3 has 17 residues. V shed 2 bases and J shed 0 bases, with 14 bases lying between them. CDR3 DNA: TGTGCCAGCAGTGAATGGTTATCAGGTAGCTCCTACAATGAGCAGTTCTTC. Amino acids: CASSEWLSGSSYNEQFF.

The V call is TRBV6-1, the J call TRBJ1-2; unclear D gene. The V end was cut by 4 bases, the J end by 3 bases, with 6 bases between. CDR1 and CDR2 from the germline V gene are MNHNS and SASEGT. The CDR3 consists of 12 residues. The DNA of the CDR3 is TGTGCCAGCAGTGCTCAGGACTATGGCTACACCTTC. Amino acid sequence: CASSAQDYGYTF.

Only a few counts were recorded for this clone. The CDR3 spells CASSRRLDTDTQYF. DNA for the CDR3: TGTGCCAGCAGCCGACGACTGGACACAGATACGCAGTATTTT. The V and J genes are TRBV4-2 and TRBJ2-3; D remains ambiguous. This CDR3 contains 14 residues. V was shortened by 4 bases and J by 2 bases, with 10 bases between the two germline ends. Germline values: CDR1 LGHNA, CDR2 YNFKEQ.

This rearrangement joins TRBV19 to TRBJ1-4, with D tentatively TRBD1 (5 bases). The length of the CDR3 is 14 residues. Germline CDR1 LNHDA, CDR2 SQIVND (reference sequence). V gave up 3 bases and J gave up 3 bases, with 8 bases separating them. The CDR3 protein is CASSIGAANEKLFF. The CDR3 DNA sequence: TGTGCCAGTAGTATTGGGGCGGCTAATGAAAAACTGTTTTTT.

The rearrangement links TRBV19 to TRBJ2-2, with TRBD1 matching 9 bases. Per the germline V gene, CDR1 is LNHDA and CDR2 is SQIVND (reference sequence). This CDR3 is built from 20 residues. V shed 3 bases, J shed 4 bases, and the junction held 18 bases outside the gene matches. The CDR3 is CASSMGIGIRGTGSTGELFF. The CDR3 coding sequence is TGTGCCAGTAGTATGGGAATTGGTATTAGGGGGACAGGGAGCACCGGGGAGCTGTTTTTT.

This rearrangement joins TRBV5-1 to TRBJ1-2; the match to TRBD1 covers 11 bases. The CDR3 runs 13 residues. Germline V lookup: CDR1 SGHRS, CDR2 YFSETQ. V gave up 4 bases and J gave up 7 bases; unmatched junction bases: 3. CDR3 sequence: CASSGGQGGGYTF. CDR3 DNA: TGCGCCAGCAGCGGGGGACAGGGGGGTGGCTACACCTTC.

Only one count was recorded for this clone. J is TRBJ1-6 and V is TRBV5-1, with D perhaps matching TRBD1 (5 bases). V shed 4 bases and J shed 6 bases, with 14 bases lying between them. CDR3 length equals 15 residues. Germline lookup yields CDR1 SGHRS and CDR2 YFSETQ. The CDR3 here is CASSDRPKTNSPLHF. CDR3 nucleotide sequence: TGCGCCAGCAGCGACAGACCTAAGACTAATTCACCCCTCCACTTT.

The chain links TRBV19 to TRBJ2-2; 9 nucleotides line up with TRBD1. In germline, CDR1 is LNHDA, CDR2 SQIVND (reference sequence). This CDR3 is built from 14 residues. J gave up 1 base and V 10 bases, and 4 bases lay outside the gene matches. Here the CDR3 reads CATRQGGNTGELFF. CDR3 DNA: TGTGCCACCCGACAGGGGGGGAACACCGGGGAGCTGTTTTTT.

V usage is TRBV9 and J usage is TRBJ2-2, with 10 bases matching TRBD2. CDR3 length equals 16 residues. The junction had 3 bases not matched to a gene; V was cut back by 0 bases and J by 4 bases. Germline CDR1 and CDR2: SGDLS and YYNGEE. The CDR3, as DNA: TGTGCCAGCAGCGTAGCAGCGGGGGGGATCACCGGGGAGCTGTTTTTT. Translation gives CASSVAAGGITGELFF.

The chain has TRBV5-6 and TRBJ1-2; no clear D gene. Trimming removed 4 bases at V and 3 bases at J, with 13 bases between. In germline, CDR1 is SGHDT, CDR2 YYEEEE. CDR3 length equals 14 residues. CDR3 nucleotides: TGTGCCAGCAGCCCGTACCAGGTTGACTATGGCTACACCTTC. This encodes CASSPYQVDYGYTF.

The chain joins TRBV28 to TRBJ2-7; 9 bases agree with TRBD1. Trimming cost V 10 bases and J 5 bases; bases outside gene matches: 18. This CDR3 has 16 residues. Germline V lookup: CDR1 MDHEN, CDR2 SYDVKM. CDR3: CATKEGQGLPRDEQYF. The CDR3 DNA follows: TGTGCCACCAAAGAGGGACAGGGCCTACCACGGGACGAGCAGTACTTC.

The V and J genes are TRBV7-9 and TRBJ1-2, with TRBD1 matching over 8 bases. This CDR3 has 16 residues. After removal of 7 bases from V and 0 bases from J, the junction contained 10 bases not matched to a gene. CDR1 is SEHNR, CDR2 FQNEAQ, per germline (reference sequence). The DNA of the CDR3 is TGTGCCAGCAACAAAGGGGGACAGGACTCTAACTATGGCTACACCTTC. Its protein is CASNKGGQDSNYGYTF.

This chain uses TRBV9 with TRBJ1-1; the D gene is possibly TRBD1 (6 bases). Trimming removed 4 bases at V and 7 bases at J, with 8 bases between. Germline loops: CDR1 SGDLS, CDR2 YYNGEE. The CDR3 consists of 11 residues. This CDR3 is CASSPRGEAFF. The CDR3 nucleotides read TGTGCCAGCAGCCCCAGGGGTGAAGCTTTCTTT.

The chain combines TRBV9 with TRBJ2-5, with 8 positions matching TRBD2. Per germline, CDR1 SGDLS and CDR2 YYNGEE. After removal of 3 bases from V and 1 base from J, the junction contained 8 bases not matched to a gene. CDR3 size: 16 residues. CDR3 sequence: CASSENLGGGQETQYF. CDR3 sequence (DNA): TGTGCCAGCAGCGAAAATCTCGGGGGGGGCCAAGAGACCCAGTACTTC.

A single count supports this clone. The same CDR3 arises from other DNA sequences in this sample as well. The chain recombines TRBV29-1 with TRBJ1-2, with 7 bases fitting TRBD1. CDR3 size: 12 residues. Trimming cost V 3 bases and J 2 bases; bases outside gene matches: 0. The V gene's germline CDR1 is SQVTM and CDR2 ANQGSEA. DNA of the CDR3: TGCAGCGTTGAGGGACAGAACTATGGCTACACCTTC. Protein: CSVEGQNYGYTF.

The genes are TRBV7-9 and TRBJ2-3; possible D gene TRBD2, 5 bases. In germline, CDR1 is SEHNR, CDR2 FQNEAQ (reference sequence). V was pared by 5 bases and J by 1 base, with 7 bases between. The length of the CDR3 is 13 residues. The CDR3 is CASSREGTDTQYF. CDR3 sequence (DNA): TGTGCCAGCAGCCGGGAAGGCACAGATACGCAGTATTTT.

The chain employs TRBV2 and TRBJ1-3; D is ambiguous. CDR1 SNHLY and CDR2 FYNNEI come from the germline V gene. The V and J ends lost 3 bases and 0 bases respectively, with 12 bases between them. The CDR3 spans 16 residues. The CDR3 region has the DNA TGTGCCAGCAGTGATAGCCTCGCTTACTCTGGAAACACCATATATTTT. Protein product: CASSDSLAYSGNTIYF. Full variable domain (rest looked up from reference TRBV2 and TRBJ1-3): EPEVTQTPSHQVTQMGQEVILRCVPISNHLYFYWYRQILGQKVEFLVSFYNNEISEKSEIFDDQFSVERPDGSNFTLKIRSTKLEDSAMYFCASSDSLAYSGNTIYFGEGSWLTVV.

The J gene is TRBJ2-2, the V gene TRBV30, with 9 bases matching TRBD2. Germline V gene sequence: CDR1 GTSNPN, CDR2 SVGIG (reference sequence). J was trimmed by 5 bases and V by 0 bases; bases with no gene match: 4. The CDR3 loop spans 15 amino acids. CDR3 amino acids: CAWSVRLAGTGELFF. CDR3 sequence (DNA): TGTGCCTGGAGTGTCCGGCTAGCGGGGACCGGGGAGCTGTTTTTT.

CDR3 nucleotides: TGTGCCAGCAGCTTAGATCCCACAGGGGGCACTAATGAAAAACTGTTTTTT. Residues: CASSLDPTGGTNEKLFF. This sequence joins TRBV7-2 and TRBJ1-4, with 9 nucleotides matching TRBD1. The CDR3 is 17 amino acids. Trimming cost V 1 base and J 2 bases; bases outside gene matches: 5. Germline V gives CDR1 SGHTA, CDR2 FQGNSA.

The CDR3 here is CASRSGGGLRNEQFF. The DNA for the CDR3 is TGTGCCAGCCGGTCCGGGGGGGGCCTCCGCAATGAGCAGTTCTTC. V usage is TRBV19 and J usage is TRBJ2-1, with 8 bases aligning to TRBD2. The CDR3 spans 15 residues. The J segment lost 6 bases and the V segment lost 9 bases, leaving 13 bases of the junction unmatched. The germline V gene encodes CDR1 LNHDA and CDR2 SQIVND (reference sequence). Filled out from reference TRBV19 and TRBJ2-1, the complete variable domain reads DGGITQSPKYLFRKEGQNVTLSCEQNLNHDAMYWYRQDPGQGLRLIYYSQIVNDFQKGDIAEGYSVSREKKESFPLTVTSAQKNPTAFYLCASRSGGGLRNEQFFGPGTRLTVL.

J is TRBJ1-4 and V is TRBV2, with D possibly TRBD1 on 6 matching bases. The V end lost 4 bases, the J end lost 5 bases, and 14 bases lay between the germline ends. Germline CDR1 reads SNHLY; CDR2 reads FYNNEI. This CDR3 is built from 15 residues. For the CDR3, the DNA is TGTGCCAGCAGTGGATTGGGCAGGGGCAATGAAAAACTGTTTTTT. This translates into CASSGLGRGNEKLFF.

The V and J genes are TRBV30 and TRBJ2-7; maybe TRBD2 (6 bases). The V end lost 4 bases, the J end lost 1 base, and 11 bases lay between the germline ends. CDR1 and CDR2 from the germline V gene are GTSNPN and SVGIG (reference sequence). This CDR3 spans 13 amino acids. In DNA form, the CDR3 reads TGTGCCTGGATCGGGGGAAGTTCCTACGAGCAGTACTTC. Its protein is CAWIGGSSYEQYF.

The CDR3 is CASSHPSLGAQYF. In DNA, the CDR3 is TGCGCCAGCAGCCATCCCAGCTTGGGAGCGCAGTATTTT. The chain combines TRBV4-1 with TRBJ2-3; a weak D match, TRBD2 (5 bases). The CDR3 sequence is 13 residues long. The germline V gene has CDR1 MGHRA and CDR2 YSYEKL. The ends were cut back, 3 bases at V and 10 bases at J, with 14 bases in the middle.